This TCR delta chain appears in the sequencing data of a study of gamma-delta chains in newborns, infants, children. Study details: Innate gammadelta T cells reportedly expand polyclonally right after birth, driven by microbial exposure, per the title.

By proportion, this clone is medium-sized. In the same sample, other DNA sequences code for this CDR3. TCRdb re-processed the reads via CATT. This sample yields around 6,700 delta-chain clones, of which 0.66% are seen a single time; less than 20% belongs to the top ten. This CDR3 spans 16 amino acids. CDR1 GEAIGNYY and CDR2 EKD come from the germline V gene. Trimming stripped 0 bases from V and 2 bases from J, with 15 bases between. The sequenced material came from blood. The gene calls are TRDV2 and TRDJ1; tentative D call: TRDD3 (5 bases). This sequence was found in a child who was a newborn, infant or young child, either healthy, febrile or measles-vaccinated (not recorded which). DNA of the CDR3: TGTGCCTGTGACACCCCGGGGAAGGACAGTACCGATAAACTCATCTTT. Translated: CACDTPGKDSTDKLIF.